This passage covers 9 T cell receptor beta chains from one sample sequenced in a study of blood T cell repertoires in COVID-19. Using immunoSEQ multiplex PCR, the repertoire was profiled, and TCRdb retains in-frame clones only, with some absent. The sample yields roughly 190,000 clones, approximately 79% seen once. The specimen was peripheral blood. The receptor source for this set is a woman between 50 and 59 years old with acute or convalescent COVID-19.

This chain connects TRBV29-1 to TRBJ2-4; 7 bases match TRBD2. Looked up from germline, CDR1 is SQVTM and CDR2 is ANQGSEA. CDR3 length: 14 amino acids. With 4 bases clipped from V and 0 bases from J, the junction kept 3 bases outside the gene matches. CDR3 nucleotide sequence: TGCAGCGTTGGGGAGGGGCTAGCCAAAAACATTCAGTACTTC. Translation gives CSVGEGLAKNIQYF.

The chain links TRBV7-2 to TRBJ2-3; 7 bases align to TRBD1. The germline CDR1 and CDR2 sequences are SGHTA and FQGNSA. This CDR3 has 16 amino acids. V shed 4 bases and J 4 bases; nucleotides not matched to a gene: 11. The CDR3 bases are TGTGCCAGCAGCTCCGGGACAGTGGGAAGCGCAGATACGCAGTATTTT. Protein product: CASSSGTVGSADTQYF.

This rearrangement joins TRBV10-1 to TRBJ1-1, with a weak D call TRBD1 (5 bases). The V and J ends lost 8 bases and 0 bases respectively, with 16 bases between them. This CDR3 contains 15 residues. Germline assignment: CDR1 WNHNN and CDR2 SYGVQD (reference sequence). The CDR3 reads CASWGVGKMNTEAFF. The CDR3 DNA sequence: TGCGCCAGCTGGGGGGTGGGGAAAATGAACACTGAAGCTTTCTTT.

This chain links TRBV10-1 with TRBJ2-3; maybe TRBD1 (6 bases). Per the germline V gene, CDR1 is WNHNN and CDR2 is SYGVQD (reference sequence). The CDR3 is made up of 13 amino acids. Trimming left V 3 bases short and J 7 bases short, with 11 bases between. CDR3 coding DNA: TGCGCCAGCAGTGACCAGGGGTTGTATACGCAGTATTTT. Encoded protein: CASSDQGLYTQYF.

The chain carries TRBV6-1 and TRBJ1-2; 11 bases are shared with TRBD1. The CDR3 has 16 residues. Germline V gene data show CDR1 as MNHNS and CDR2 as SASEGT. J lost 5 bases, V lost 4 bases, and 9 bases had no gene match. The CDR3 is CASSVGQGAGGYGYTF. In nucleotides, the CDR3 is TGTGCCAGCAGTGTAGGACAGGGGGCGGGTGGTTATGGCTACACCTTC.

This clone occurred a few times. CDR3 amino acids: CASSVVQGSGGYTF. CDR3 nucleotide sequence: TGTGCCAGCAGCGTAGTCCAGGGGTCAGGTGGCTACACCTTC. J is TRBJ1-2 and V is TRBV9, with TRBD1 as a possible D gene (6 bases). With 0 bases removed from V and 7 bases from J, the gap between germline ends came to 13 bases. This CDR3 spans 14 amino acids. CDR1 and CDR2 from the germline V gene are SGDLS and YYNGEE.

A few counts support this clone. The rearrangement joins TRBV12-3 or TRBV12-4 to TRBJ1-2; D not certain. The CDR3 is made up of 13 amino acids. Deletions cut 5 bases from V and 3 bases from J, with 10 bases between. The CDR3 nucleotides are TGTGCCAGCAGTCCTCAGGTTGACTATGGCTACACCTTC. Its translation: CASSPQVDYGYTF.

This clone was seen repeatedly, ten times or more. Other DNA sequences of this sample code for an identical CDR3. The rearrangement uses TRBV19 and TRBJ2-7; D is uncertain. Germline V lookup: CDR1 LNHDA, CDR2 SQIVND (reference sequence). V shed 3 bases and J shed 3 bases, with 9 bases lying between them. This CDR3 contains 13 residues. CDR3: CASSIGRGYEQYF. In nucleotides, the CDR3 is TGTGCCAGTAGTATCGGCAGAGGCTACGAGCAGTACTTC. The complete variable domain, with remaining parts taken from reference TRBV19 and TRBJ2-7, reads DGGITQSPKYLFRKEGQNVTLSCEQNLNHDAMYWYRQDPGQGLRLIYYSQIVNDFQKGDIAEGYSVSREKKESFPLTVTSAQKNPTAFYLCASSIGRGYEQYFGPGTRLTVT.

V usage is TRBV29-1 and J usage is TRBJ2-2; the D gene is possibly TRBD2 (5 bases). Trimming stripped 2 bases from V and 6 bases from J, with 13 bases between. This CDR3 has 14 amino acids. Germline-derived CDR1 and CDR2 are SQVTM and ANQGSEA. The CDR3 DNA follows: TGCAGCGTTGAATCGGACGAGAGGGCCGGGGAGCTGTTTTTT. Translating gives CSVESDERAGELFF.